This T cell receptor beta chain was sequenced in a study of blood T cell repertoires in COVID-19. The wider study: In each case, the material was cDNA or gDNA derived from T cells, B-cell-depleted T cells, or PBMCs.

Trimming took off 6 bases at V and 7 bases at J, with 21 bases between the two ends. CDR1 is MNHEY, CDR2 SVGAGI, per germline. The CDR3 runs to 15 residues. The Seattle patients, enrolled during active infection, were followed longitudinally. The method was immunoSEQ multiplex PCR; TCRdb's version includes in-frame clones alone and lacks a portion of them. The sample holds around 46,000 clones, 87% seen once. The rearrangement uses TRBV6-5 and TRBJ1-2; TRBD1 might be the D (6 bases). The clonotype was recovered from a woman of 80 years or more with COVID-19, enrolled during active disease. Source material: peripheral blood. CDR3 coding DNA: TGTGCCAGCAGAGATTGGACAGTAGTAGAAGGTGGCTACACCTTC. Translating gives CASRDWTVVEGGYTF.